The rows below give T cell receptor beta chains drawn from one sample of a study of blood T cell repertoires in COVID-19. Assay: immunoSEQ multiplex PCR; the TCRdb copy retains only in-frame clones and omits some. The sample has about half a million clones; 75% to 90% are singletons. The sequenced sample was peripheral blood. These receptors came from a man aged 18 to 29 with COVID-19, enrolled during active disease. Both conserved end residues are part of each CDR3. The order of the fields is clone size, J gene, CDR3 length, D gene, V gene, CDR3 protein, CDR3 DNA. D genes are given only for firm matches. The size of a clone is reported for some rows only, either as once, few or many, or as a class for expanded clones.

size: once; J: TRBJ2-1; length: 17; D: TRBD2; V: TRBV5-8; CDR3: CASSFLRGSGTHNEQFF; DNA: TGTGCCAGCAGCTTCCTCCGGGGTAGCGGGACCCACAATGAGCAGTTCTTC
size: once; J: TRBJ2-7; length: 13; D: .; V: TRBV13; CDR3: CASRQGAKNEQYF; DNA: TGTGCCAGCAGGCAGGGTGCTAAGAACGAGCAGTACTTC
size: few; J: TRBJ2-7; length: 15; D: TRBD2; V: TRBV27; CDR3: CASSKTSGVSYEQYF; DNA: TGTGCCAGCAGCAAGACTAGCGGGGTATCCTACGAGCAGTACTTC
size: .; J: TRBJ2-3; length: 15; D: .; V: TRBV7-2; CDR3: CASSPGGLAGDTQYF; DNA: TGTGCCAGCAGTCCCGGCGGGCTAGCAGGAGATACGCAGTATTTT
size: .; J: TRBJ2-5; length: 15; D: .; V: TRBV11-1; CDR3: CASSPQGREPKTQYF; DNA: TGTGCCAGCAGCCCCCAGGGGCGGGAGCCAAAGACCCAGTACTTC
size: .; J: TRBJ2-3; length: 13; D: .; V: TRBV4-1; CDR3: CASSQEGSDTQYF; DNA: TGCGCCAGCAGCCAAGAGGGCTCAGATACGCAGTATTTT
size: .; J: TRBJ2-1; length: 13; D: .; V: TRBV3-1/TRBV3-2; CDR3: CASSPYNQGEQFF; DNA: TGTGCCAGCAGCCCTTACAATCAGGGAGAGCAGTTCTTC
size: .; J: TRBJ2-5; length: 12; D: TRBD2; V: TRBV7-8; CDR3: CASSLAGLEKYF; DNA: TGTGCCAGCAGCTTAGCAGGACTAGAGAAGTACTTC
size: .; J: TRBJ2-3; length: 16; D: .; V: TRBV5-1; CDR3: CASSLVPGGAADTQYF; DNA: TGCGCCAGCAGCTTGGTCCCAGGAGGGGCGGCAGATACGCAGTATTTT
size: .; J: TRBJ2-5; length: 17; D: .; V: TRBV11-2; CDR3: CASSLGSLGRGTETQYF; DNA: TGTGCCAGCAGCTTAGGGTCCCTCGGCAGGGGGACTGAGACCCAGTACTTC
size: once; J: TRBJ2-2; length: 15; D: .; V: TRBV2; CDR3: CASSSRTGLDGELFF; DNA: TGTGCCAGCAGTAGTCGAACAGGGCTGGACGGGGAGCTGTTTTTT
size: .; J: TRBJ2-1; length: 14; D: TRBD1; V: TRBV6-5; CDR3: CASTRDRVSNEQFF; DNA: TGTGCCAGCACCCGGGACAGGGTCTCCAATGAGCAGTTCTTC
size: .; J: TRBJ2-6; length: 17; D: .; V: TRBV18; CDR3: CASSPYGRSEGANVLTF; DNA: TGTGCCAGCTCACCCTACGGTAGATCGGAGGGGGCCAACGTCCTGACTTTC
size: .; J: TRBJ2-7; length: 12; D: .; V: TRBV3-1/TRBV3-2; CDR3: CASSQYSYEQYF; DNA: TGTGCCAGCAGCCAATACAGCTACGAGCAGTACTTC
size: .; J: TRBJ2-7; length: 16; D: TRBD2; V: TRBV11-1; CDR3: CASSLGPGLAGAEQYF; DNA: TGTGCCAGCAGCTTAGGCCCGGGACTAGCGGGAGCCGAGCAGTACTTC
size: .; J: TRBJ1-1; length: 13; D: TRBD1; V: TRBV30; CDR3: CAWDRGVNTEAFF; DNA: TGTGCCTGGGACAGGGGCGTGAACACTGAAGCTTTCTTT
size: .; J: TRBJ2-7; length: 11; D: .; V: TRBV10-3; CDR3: CAISDSYEQYF; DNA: TGTGCCATCAGTGATAGCTACGAGCAGTACTTC
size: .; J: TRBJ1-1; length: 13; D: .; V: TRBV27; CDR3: CASSLARANEAFF; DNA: TGTGCCAGCAGTTTAGCCAGGGCGAATGAAGCTTTCTTT
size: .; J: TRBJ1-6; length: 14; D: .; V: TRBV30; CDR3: CAWSPRVEASPLHF; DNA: TGTGCCTGGAGTCCCAGGGTAGAAGCTTCACCCCTCCACTTT
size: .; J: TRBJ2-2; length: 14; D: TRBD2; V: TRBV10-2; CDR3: CASMLAGNTGELFF; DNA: TGCGCCAGCATGCTAGCGGGGAACACCGGGGAGCTGTTTTTT
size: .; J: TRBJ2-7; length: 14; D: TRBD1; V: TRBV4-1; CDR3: CASRYAQGAGEQYF; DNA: TGCGCCAGCAGATATGCTCAGGGGGCTGGCGAGCAGTACTTC
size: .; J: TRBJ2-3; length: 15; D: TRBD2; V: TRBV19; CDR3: CASMEREGPTDTQYF; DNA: TGTGCCAGTATGGAGCGGGAGGGCCCTACAGATACGCAGTATTTT
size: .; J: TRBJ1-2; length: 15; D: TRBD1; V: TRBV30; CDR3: CAWREGQGGNYGYTF; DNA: TGTGCCTGGAGGGAAGGACAGGGAGGCAACTATGGCTACACCTTC
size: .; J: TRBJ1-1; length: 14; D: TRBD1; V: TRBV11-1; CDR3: CASSWDRETAEAFF; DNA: TGTGCCAGCAGCTGGGACAGGGAGACGGCTGAAGCTTTCTTT
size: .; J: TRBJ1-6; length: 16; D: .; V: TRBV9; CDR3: CASSVAPGQGNSPLHF; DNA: TGTGCCAGCAGCGTAGCCCCAGGGCAGGGGAATTCACCCCTCCACTTT
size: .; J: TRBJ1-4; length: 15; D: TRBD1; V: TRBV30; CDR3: CAWSVSFQGGEKLFF; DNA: TGTGCCTGGAGTGTATCGTTCCAGGGGGGAGAAAAACTGTTTTTT
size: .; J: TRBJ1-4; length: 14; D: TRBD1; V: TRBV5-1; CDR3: CASSLTGDDEKLFF; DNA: TGCGCCAGCAGCTTAACAGGGGACGATGAAAAACTGTTTTTT
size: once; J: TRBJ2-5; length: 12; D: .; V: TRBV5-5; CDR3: CASSLDSETQYF; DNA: TGTGCCAGCAGCTTGGATAGTGAGACCCAGTACTTC
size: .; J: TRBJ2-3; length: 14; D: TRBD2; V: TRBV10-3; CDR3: CAIRGGSRGDTQYF; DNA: TGTGCCATCAGGGGGGGGAGCCGAGGAGATACGCAGTATTTT
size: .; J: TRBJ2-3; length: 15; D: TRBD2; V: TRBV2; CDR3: CASSGTGGATDTQYF; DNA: TGTGCCAGCAGTGGGACCGGGGGGGCAACAGATACGCAGTATTTT
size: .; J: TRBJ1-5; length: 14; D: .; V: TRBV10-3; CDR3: CAISESTREPTQHF; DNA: TGTGCCATCAGTGAGTCGACTCGAGAGCCGACCCAGCATTTT
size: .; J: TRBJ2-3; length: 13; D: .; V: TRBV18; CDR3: CASGAASTDTQYF; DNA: TGTGCCAGCGGAGCGGCAAGCACAGATACGCAGTATTTT
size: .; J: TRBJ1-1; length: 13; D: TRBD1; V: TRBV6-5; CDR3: CASVNTGGTEAFF; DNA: TGTGCCAGCGTAAACACAGGGGGCACTGAAGCTTTCTTT
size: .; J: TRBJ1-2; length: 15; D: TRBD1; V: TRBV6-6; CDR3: CASSYETGGVRGYTF; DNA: TGTGCCAGCAGTTACGAAACAGGGGGGGTAAGGGGCTACACCTTC
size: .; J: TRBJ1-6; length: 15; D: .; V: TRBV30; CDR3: CAWSAGDSGYSPLHF; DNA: TGTGCCTGGAGTGCAGGGGATTCGGGTTATTCACCCCTCCACTTT
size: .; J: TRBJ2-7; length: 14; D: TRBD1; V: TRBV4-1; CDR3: CASSHEQGSYEQYF; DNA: TGCGCCAGCAGCCATGAACAGGGGAGCTACGAGCAGTACTTC
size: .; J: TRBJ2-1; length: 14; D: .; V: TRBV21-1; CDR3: CASSSLLLADGQFF; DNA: TGTGCCAGCAGCTCGCTACTACTAGCGGACGGGCAGTTCTTC
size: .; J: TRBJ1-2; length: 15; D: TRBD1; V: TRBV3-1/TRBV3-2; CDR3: CASSQTPTGRNGYTF; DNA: TGTGCCAGCAGCCAAACCCCGACAGGGCGTAATGGCTACACCTTC
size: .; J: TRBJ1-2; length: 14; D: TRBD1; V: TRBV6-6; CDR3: CASITGGALGGYTF; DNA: TGTGCCAGCATAACAGGGGGCGCGTTGGGTGGCTACACCTTC
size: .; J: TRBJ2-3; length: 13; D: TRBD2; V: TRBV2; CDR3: CASSGEGLGTQYF; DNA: TGTGCCAGCAGTGGGGAGGGTCTAGGTACGCAGTATTTT
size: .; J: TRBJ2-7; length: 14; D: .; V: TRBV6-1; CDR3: CASSEGGAAYEQYF; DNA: TGTGCCAGCAGTGAGGGGGGGGCGGCCTACGAGCAGTACTTC
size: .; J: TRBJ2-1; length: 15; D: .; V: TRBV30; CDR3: CAWSVAGGSYNEQFF; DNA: TGTGCCTGGAGTGTAGCTGGCGGATCCTACAATGAGCAGTTCTTC
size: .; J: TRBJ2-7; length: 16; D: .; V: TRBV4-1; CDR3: CASSYSGGASSYEQYF; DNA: TGCGCCAGCAGTTACTCGGGCGGGGCCTCCTCCTACGAGCAGTACTTC
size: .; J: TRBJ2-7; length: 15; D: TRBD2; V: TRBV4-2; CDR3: CASSLARGGSYEQYF; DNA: TGTGCCAGCAGCCTAGCGCGGGGGGGGTCCTACGAGCAGTACTTC